The sequence of this T cell receptor beta chain was determined in a study of technical replicates of blood from a handful of donors. The protocol was immunoSEQ multiplex PCR, while the TCRdb copy is restricted to in-frame clones and leaves out a portion. The table lists around 95,000 clones, approximately 94% of them singletons. This TCR was recovered from a human donor in good health. Source material: T cells isolated from PBMCs.

CDR3 in amino acids: CASSLTRDRLYSPLHF. CDR3 coding DNA: TGCGCCAGCAGCTTGACCCGGGACAGACTCTATTCACCCCTCCACTTT. This rearrangement joins TRBV5-1 to TRBJ1-6; 7 bases line up with TRBD1. The V gene end was trimmed by 1 base and the J gene end by 8 bases; junction bases not matched to a gene: 9. CDR3 length equals 16 residues. Germline assignment: CDR1 SGHRS and CDR2 YFSETQ.